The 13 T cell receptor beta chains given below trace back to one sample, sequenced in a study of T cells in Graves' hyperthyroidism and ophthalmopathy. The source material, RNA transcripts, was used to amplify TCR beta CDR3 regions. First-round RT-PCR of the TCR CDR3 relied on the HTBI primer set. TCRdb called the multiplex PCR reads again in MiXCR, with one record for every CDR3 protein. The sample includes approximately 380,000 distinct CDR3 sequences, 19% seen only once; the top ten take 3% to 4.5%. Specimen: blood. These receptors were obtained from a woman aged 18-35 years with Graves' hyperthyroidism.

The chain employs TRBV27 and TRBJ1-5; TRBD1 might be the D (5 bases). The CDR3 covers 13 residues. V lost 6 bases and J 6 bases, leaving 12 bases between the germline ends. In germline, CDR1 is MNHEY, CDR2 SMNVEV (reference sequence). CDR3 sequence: CASRERGGQPQHF. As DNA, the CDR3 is TGTGCCAGCAGGGAAAGGGGCGGTCAGCCCCAGCATTTT.

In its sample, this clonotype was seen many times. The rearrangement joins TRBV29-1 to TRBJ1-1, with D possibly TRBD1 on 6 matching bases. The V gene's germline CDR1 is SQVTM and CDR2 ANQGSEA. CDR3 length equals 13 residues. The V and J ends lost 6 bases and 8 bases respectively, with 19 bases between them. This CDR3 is CSVHLGTRGEAFF. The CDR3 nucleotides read TGCAGCGTCCATCTCGGGACTAGGGGGGAAGCTTTCTTT.

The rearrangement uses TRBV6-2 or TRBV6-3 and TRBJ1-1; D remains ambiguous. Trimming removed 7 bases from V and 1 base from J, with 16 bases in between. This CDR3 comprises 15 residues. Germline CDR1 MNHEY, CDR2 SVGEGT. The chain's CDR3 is CASKPGVQTNTEAFF. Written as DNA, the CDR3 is TGTGCCAGCAAACCGGGAGTTCAAACGAACACTGAAGCTTTCTTT.

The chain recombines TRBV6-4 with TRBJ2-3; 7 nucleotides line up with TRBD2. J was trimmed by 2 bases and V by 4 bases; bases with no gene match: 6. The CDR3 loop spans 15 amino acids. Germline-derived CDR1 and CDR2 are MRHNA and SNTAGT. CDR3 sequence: CASSVSAGDTDTQYF. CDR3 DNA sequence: TGTGCCAGCAGTGTTTCCGCGGGGGACACAGATACGCAGTATTTT.

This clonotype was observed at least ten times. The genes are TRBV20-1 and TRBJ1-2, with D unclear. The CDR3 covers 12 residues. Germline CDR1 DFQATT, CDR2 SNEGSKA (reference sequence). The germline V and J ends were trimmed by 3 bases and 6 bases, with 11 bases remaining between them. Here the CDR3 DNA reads TGCAGTGCTAGCGGGCAGTTACATGGCTACACCTTC. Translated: CSASGQLHGYTF.

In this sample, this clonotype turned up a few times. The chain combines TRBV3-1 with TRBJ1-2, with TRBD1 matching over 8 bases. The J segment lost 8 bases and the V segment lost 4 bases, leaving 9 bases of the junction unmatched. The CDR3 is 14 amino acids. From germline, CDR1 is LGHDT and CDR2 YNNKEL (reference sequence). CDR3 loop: CASSLGTGLLGYTF. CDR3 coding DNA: TGTGCCAGCAGCCTGGGGACAGGCCTCCTGGGCTACACCTTC.

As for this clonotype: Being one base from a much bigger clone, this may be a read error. The CDR3 sequence is CASSFYGGEIGELFF. The CDR3 DNA reads TGCGCCAGCAGCTTTTACGGGGGAGAGATCGGGGAGCTGTTTTTT. J is TRBJ2-2 and V is TRBV5-1, with D maybe TRBD2 (6 bases). The V end was cut by 2 bases, the J end by 7 bases, with 15 bases between. The CDR3 sequence is 15 residues long. The V gene's germline CDR1 is SGHRS and CDR2 YFSETQ.

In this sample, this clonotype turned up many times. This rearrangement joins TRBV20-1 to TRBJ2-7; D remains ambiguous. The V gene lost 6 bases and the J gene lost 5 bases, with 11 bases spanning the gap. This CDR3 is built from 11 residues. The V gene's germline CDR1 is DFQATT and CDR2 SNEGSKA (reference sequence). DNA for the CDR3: TGCAGTGCCTTCTTTTCCCACGAGCAGTACTTC. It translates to CSAFFSHEQYF.

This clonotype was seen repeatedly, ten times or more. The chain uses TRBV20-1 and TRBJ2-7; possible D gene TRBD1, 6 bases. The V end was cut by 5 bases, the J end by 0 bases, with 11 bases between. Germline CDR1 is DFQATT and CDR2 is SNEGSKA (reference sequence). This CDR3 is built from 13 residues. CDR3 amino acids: CSALTGRSYEQYF. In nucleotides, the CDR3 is TGCAGTGCTCTTACAGGGCGCTCCTACGAGCAGTACTTC.

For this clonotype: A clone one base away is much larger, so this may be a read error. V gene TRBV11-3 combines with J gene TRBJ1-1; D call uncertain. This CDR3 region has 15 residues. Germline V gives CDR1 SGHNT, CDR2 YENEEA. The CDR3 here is CASSLEVGENTEACF. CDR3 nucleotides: TGTGCCAGCAGCTTAGAGGTCGGGGAGAACACTGAAGCTTGCTTT.

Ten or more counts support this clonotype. The CDR3: CASSGTGPGTEAFF. The CDR3 DNA reads TGTGCCAGCAGTGGGACAGGGCCGGGCACTGAAGCTTTCTTT. V gene TRBV2 combines with J gene TRBJ1-1; TRBD1 agrees at 8 bases. CDR1 and CDR2 (germline): SNHLY, FYNNEI. The CDR3 covers 14 residues. Trimming at V came to 4 bases and at J to 4 bases, leaving 5 bases not matched to a gene.

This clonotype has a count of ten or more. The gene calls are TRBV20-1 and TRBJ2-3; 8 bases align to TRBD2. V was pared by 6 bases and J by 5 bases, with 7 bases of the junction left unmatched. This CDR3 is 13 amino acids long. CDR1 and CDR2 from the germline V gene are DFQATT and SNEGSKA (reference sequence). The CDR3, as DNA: TGCAGTGCCCGCCCGGGGGGGGGAGATACGCAGTATTTT. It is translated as CSARPGGGDTQYF.

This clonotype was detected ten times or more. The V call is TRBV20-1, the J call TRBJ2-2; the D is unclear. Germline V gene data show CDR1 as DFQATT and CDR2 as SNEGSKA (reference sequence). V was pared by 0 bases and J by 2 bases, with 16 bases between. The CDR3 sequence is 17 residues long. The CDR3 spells CSARDLYGRANTGELFF. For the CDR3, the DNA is TGCAGTGCTAGAGATCTCTACGGGCGAGCTAACACCGGGGAGCTGTTTTTT.